These 18 T cell receptor beta chains were sequenced from one sample in a study of Ad26.COV2.S vaccination and SARS-CoV-2 variants. Treatment of the sample: some 20 received Ad26.COV2.S at low or high dose, single or two shots; a few received placebo; per-sample allocation not given. Sampling occurred on day 63 after the first vaccine or placebo injection. Clones were sequenced by immunoSEQ multiplex PCR, and TCRdb holds only the in-frame ones, with some missing. The sample yields about half a million clones, roughly nine tenths seen once. Source: peripheral blood, taken in a trial of Ad26.COV2.S vaccine versus placebo. The receptor source for this set is a person between 18 and 65 years old who received the Ad26.COV2.S COVID-19 vaccine or a placebo.

This chain connects TRBV15 to TRBJ1-5; no firm D call. Germline V CDR1 and CDR2: LNHNV, YYDKDF (reference sequence). V lost 0 bases and J 1 base, leaving 7 bases between the germline ends. This CDR3 is built from 15 residues. CDR3 nucleotide sequence: TGTGCCACCAGCAGAGATCGTAGCAGCAATCAGCCCCAGCATTTT. Protein: CATSRDRSSNQPQHF.

The V and J genes are TRBV28 and TRBJ1-5; D call uncertain. This CDR3 has 14 amino acids. Germline V gene lookup returns CDR1 MDHEN and CDR2 SYDVKM. The V end lost 6 bases, the J end lost 0 bases, and 9 bases lay between the germline ends. CDR3 sequence reads: CASRGGNSNQPQHF. CDR3 DNA: TGTGCCAGCAGGGGTGGGAATAGCAATCAGCCCCAGCATTTT.

The chain employs TRBV19 and TRBJ2-7; 7 nucleotides agree with TRBD2. The J segment lost 1 base and the V segment lost 7 bases, leaving 4 bases of the junction unmatched. The CDR3 length is 13 residues. From germline, CDR1 is LNHDA and CDR2 SQIVND (reference sequence). The CDR3 loop reads CASTRGGSYEQYF. In DNA, the CDR3 is TGTGCCAGTACGAGGGGAGGGTCCTACGAGCAGTACTTC.

The CDR3 loop reads CASSAGTGGSPQAFF. The CDR3 DNA follows: TGTGCCAGCAGCGCCGGGACAGGGGGTTCCCCTCAAGCTTTCTTT. The genes are TRBV6-5 and TRBJ1-1, with 11 positions matching TRBD1. The V segment lost 6 bases and the J segment 9 bases; nucleotides outside the gene matches: 12. The CDR3 runs 15 residues. Germline lookup yields CDR1 MNHEY and CDR2 SVGAGI.

This clone was seen a few times. This chain joins TRBV2 and TRBJ1-2; possible D gene TRBD1, 6 bases. V shed 0 bases and J shed 3 bases, with 11 bases lying between them. CDR1 is SNHLY and CDR2 is FYNNEI in the germline V gene. The CDR3 is made up of 15 amino acids. The CDR3 is CASSEAAGVDYGYTF. For the CDR3, the DNA is TGTGCCAGCAGTGAAGCAGCAGGGGTGGACTATGGCTACACCTTC.

This clone was detected only once. This chain uses TRBV7-9 with TRBJ2-1; the match to TRBD2 covers 8 bases. CDR3 length: 14 amino acids. Germline assignment: CDR1 SEHNR and CDR2 FQNEAQ (reference sequence). Trimming removed 6 bases from V and 4 bases from J; junction bases left unmatched: 5. The CDR3: CASSSGNSYNEQFF. The CDR3 DNA sequence: TGTGCCAGCAGTAGCGGGAATTCATACAATGAGCAGTTCTTC.

The V and J genes are TRBV7-6 and TRBJ2-3, with D possibly being TRBD2 (6 bases). The ends were cut back, 3 bases at V and 0 bases at J, with 10 bases in the middle. The CDR3 extends over 15 amino acids. Germline V lookup: CDR1 SGHVS, CDR2 FNYEAQ. CDR3 protein: CASSLLGGSTDTQYF. CDR3 sequence (DNA): TGTGCCAGCAGCTTGTTGGGAGGAAGCACAGATACGCAGTATTTT.

The chain is built from TRBV25-1 and TRBJ2-7; D tentatively reads TRBD1 or TRBD2 (6 bases each). Germline V gene sequence: CDR1 MGHDK, CDR2 SYGVNS. This CDR3 spans 14 amino acids. The V gene lost 3 bases and the J gene lost 7 bases, with 16 bases spanning the gap. The CDR3 here is CASSDQSQGGEQYF. In nucleotides, the CDR3 is TGTGCCAGCAGTGACCAAAGTCAAGGGGGGGAGCAGTACTTC.

About this clone: The same CDR3 arises from other DNA sequences in this sample as well. The chain employs TRBV7-2 and TRBJ1-3, with 8 bases identical to TRBD1. Germline assignment: CDR1 SGHTA and CDR2 FQGNSA. With V trimmed by 6 bases and J by 2 bases, 3 bases remained unmatched. The CDR3 has 14 residues. CDR3 in DNA: TGTGCCAGCAGTTTGACAGGGGCTGGAAACACCATATATTTT. Its translation is CASSLTGAGNTIYF.

The chain is built from TRBV6-6 and TRBJ1-4; D ambiguous. V was pared by 2 bases and J by 0 bases, with 10 bases between. Germline V CDR1 and CDR2: MNHNY, SVGAGI (reference sequence). CDR3 length: 16 amino acids. CDR3 bases: TGTGCCAGCAGTTACCCTCCTGCGGCAACTAATGAAAAACTGTTTTTT. Its protein product is CASSYPPAATNEKLFF.

This rearrangement joins TRBV13 to TRBJ2-1, with D perhaps matching TRBD2 (6 bases). V was pared by 5 bases and J by 7 bases, with 24 bases between. This CDR3 is 17 amino acids long. CDR1 and CDR2 (germline): PRHDT, FYEKMQ (reference sequence). In DNA form, the CDR3 reads TGTGCCAGCAGCGGAGGGGACCATTGGGAGATGGAAAATGAGCAGTTCTTC. Translation gives CASSGGDHWEMENEQFF.

This clone occurred once. The V and J genes are TRBV18 and TRBJ2-7; D is unresolved. CDR1 and CDR2 from the germline V gene are KGHSH and LQKENI. The CDR3 is made up of 15 amino acids. The V gene lost 0 bases and the J gene lost 0 bases, with 9 bases spanning the gap. CDR3 region: CASSPPGSGSYEQYF. The DNA of the CDR3 is TGTGCCAGCTCACCACCGGGGTCGGGCTCCTACGAGCAGTACTTC.

The genes are TRBV15 and TRBJ1-1; TRBD1 agrees at 10 bases. V was clipped by 3 bases and J by 1 base; unmatched bases: 5. CDR3 length equals 16 residues. Germline V gives CDR1 LNHNV, CDR2 YYDKDF (reference sequence). In DNA form, the CDR3 reads TGTGCCACCAGCAGGGACCGGGACAGGGGGAACACTGAAGCTTTCTTT. Translating it yields CATSRDRDRGNTEAFF.

The rearrangement links TRBV11-1 to TRBJ1-2; 7 bases align to TRBD1. J was trimmed by 0 bases and V by 2 bases; bases with no gene match: 3. Germline V gene sequence: CDR1 SGHAT, CDR2 FQDESV (reference sequence). The CDR3 covers 15 residues. The CDR3 DNA follows: TGTGCCAGCAGCTTACAGGGGGGAGCTAACTATGGCTACACCTTC. It is translated as CASSLQGGANYGYTF. Full variable domain (missing parts from reference TRBV11-1 and TRBJ1-2): EAEVAQSPRYKITEKSQAVAFWCDPISGHATLYWYRQILGQGPELLVQFQDESVVDDSQLPKDRFSAERLKGVDSTLKIQPAELGDSAMYLCASSLQGGANYGYTFGSGTRLTVV.

This clone was counted a single time. The V call is TRBV4-1, the J call TRBJ2-1; 7 bases match TRBD2. Trimming cost V 0 bases and J 3 bases; bases outside gene matches: 2. Germline loops: CDR1 MGHRA, CDR2 YSYEKL. The CDR3 contains 15 residues. The CDR3 DNA reads as TGCGCCAGCAGCCAAGATCGGGGGGACTACAATGAGCAGTTCTTC. It specifies CASSQDRGDYNEQFF.

The chain combines TRBV5-5 with TRBJ2-7; the D is unclear. Trimming removed 1 base at V and 3 bases at J, with 14 bases between. Germline loops: CDR1 SGHKS, CDR2 YYEKEE (reference sequence). The CDR3 runs 15 residues. The DNA for the CDR3 is TGTGCCAGCAGCTTGCAAATAGCTTACTACTACGAGCAGTACTTC. This sequence encodes CASSLQIAYYYEQYF.

V is TRBV4-1 and J is TRBJ2-2, with 11 bases aligning to TRBD1. Losses at the gene ends were 8 bases for V and 4 bases for J; bases not matched to a gene: 6. Germline V gene lookup returns CDR1 MGHRA and CDR2 YSYEKL. The length of the CDR3 is 15 residues. The chain's CDR3 is CASEQGQGVTGELFF. As DNA, the CDR3 is TGCGCCAGCGAGCAGGGACAGGGGGTCACCGGGGAGCTGTTTTTT.

This chain joins TRBV7-3 and TRBJ2-1; 14 bases align to TRBD2. Germline assignment: CDR1 SGHTA and CDR2 FQGTGA. The CDR3 covers 15 residues. V trimming: 3 bases; J trimming: 9 bases; junction bases outside the gene matches: 4. As DNA, the CDR3 is TGTGCCAGCAGCTTCGGGACTAGCGGGAGCAGTGAGCAGTTCTTC. Translating gives CASSFGTSGSSEQFF.